The present T cell receptor beta chain was sequenced within a study of spatial heterogeneity in lung cancer (dated by TCRdb to the late 2010s). Background on the whole study: More beta-chain than alpha-chain transcripts were consistently detected, likely reflecting higher beta-chain transcript abundance. In tumor regions, TCR transcript counts showed a strong correlation with a T cell transcriptional module score from matched bulk RNA-seq. In the raw uncorrected reads, each unique combination of TCR and UMI appeared on average more than ten times. The study quantitatively compared TCR alpha and beta repertoires across multiple tumor regions, matched nontumor lung and blood in non-small cell lung cancer. TCR repertoire features were related to nonsynonymous mutation counts determined by whole-exome sequencing of tumor tissue. At surgery, both alpha and beta chains were TCR-sequenced in around 240 tumor regions, approximately 64 matched nontumor lung samples and a few dozen PBMC samples. On the study overall, not on this receptor specifically: A correlation was observed between the number of expanded intratumoral alpha and beta TCRs and the tumor nonsynonymous mutation count. TCR-seq coverage of tumor T cells was estimated to be only approximately 7% for alpha chains and roughly 14% for beta chains. Additional single-cell paired TCR alpha and beta sequencing was considered necessary to confirm, at a functional level, the hypothesis that regional TCRs recognize regional mutations. Counts of ubiquitous and regional expanded TCRs correlated with counts of ubiquitous and regional nonsynonymous mutations, respectively.

The receptor library was made with 5' RACE. These reads were obtained on a NextSeq 500. The TCR library protocol attached a unique molecular identifier to each TCR cDNA molecule to allow correction of PCR and sequencing errors. The authors processed their data as follows. TCR identification, UMI-based error correction and CDR3 extraction were all carried out with Decombinator tools. TCRs above a frequency of 2 per 1,000, corresponding to the top 1% of the tumor frequency distribution, were defined as expanded. Expanded tumor TCRs were classed as regional if statistically deemed absent (corrected P<0.05) from at least one tumor region, otherwise ubiquitous. Rényi diversity was computed with the R vegan package after subsampling each repertoire 100 times to 5,000 TCRs. To build CDR3 similarity networks, amino acid triplet string-kernel similarity was used, and CDR3s were connected when their pairwise similarity was above 0.82. TCRdb reanalyzed the raw reads on its own, using fastp at Q25 for trimming and MiXCR for clone calling, and kept in-frame beta chains. Under each unique CDR3 protein, matching rows form one entry showing the most common genes and DNA. V and J calls and clone size were set by TCRdb, not the authors. Present in this sample are thousands of distinct CDR3 sequences, roughly a tenth of which were seen just once. About 12% of the sample rests with the top ten.

This clonotype is termed medium-sized (0.01 to 0.1%). The target of this receptor is not known. No qualities accompany the bases; no much larger clone lies one base away. With the library built for alpha chains, this beta chain is off target and its frequency is not meaningful. Trimming removed 7 bases from V and 5 bases from J, leaving 14 bases between the germline ends. The germline V gene (reference sequence) gives CDR1 as MNHNY and CDR2 as SVGAGI. The cysteine opens and the phenylalanine closes a CDR3 of 13 amino acids. Only the CDR3 DNA stays, 39 bases, in frame from base 1. The sample's time point, from its label and the paper: sample taken at primary tumor resection. Donors were 70 or so patients with early-stage, untreated non-small cell lung cancer from the lung TRACERx cohort. For TCR sequencing, whole RNA was extracted from tumor and nontumor lung tissue, or from cryopreserved PBMC samples, and no cell sorting was done. Patients were selected for TCR sequencing only if sufficient RNA was available from at least two tumor regions. A lung pathologist reviewed the tumor and adjacent nontumor lung specimens before the specimens were selected.

Source: lung tumor tissue, taken at surgery. The sequence joins TRBV6-6 to TRBJ1-2, with the D gene too uncertain to name. The clonotype was recovered from a male donor with early-stage non-small cell lung cancer. CDR3 region: CASKGDSEYGYTF. The nucleotides read TGTGCCAGCAAGGGTGACTCGGAGTATGGCTACACCTTC.